These 10 T cell receptor beta chains originate from one sample sequenced in a study of T cell responses to AZD1222 COVID-19 vaccine. Using immunoSEQ multiplex PCR, the repertoire was profiled, and TCRdb retains in-frame clones only, with some absent. There are 150,000 to 200,000 clones in the sample; about 92% occur only once, and about 0.9% lies in the top ten. The sequencing here drew on peripheral blood, taken on day 0 of AZD1222 vaccination. The receptors originated from an adult in good health.

The chain couples TRBV20-1 to TRBJ1-1, with unresolved D. The CDR3 has 14 amino acids. V shed 3 bases and J shed 1 base, with 12 bases lying between them. Germline loops: CDR1 DFQATT, CDR2 SNEGSKA (reference sequence). The CDR3 DNA reads as TGCAGTGCTAGTAGAACTCCAGGGAACACTGAAGCTTTCTTT. Amino acid sequence: CSASRTPGNTEAFF.

The gene calls are TRBV9 and TRBJ2-3; D is unclear. Per germline, CDR1 SGDLS and CDR2 YYNGEE. Deletions cut 0 bases from V and 0 bases from J, with 2 bases between. This CDR3 has 13 amino acids. The DNA for the CDR3 is TGTGCCAGCAGCGTAGAGAGCACAGATACGCAGTATTTT. It yields the protein CASSVESTDTQYF.

V and J are TRBV5-1 and TRBJ2-1; 7 positions match TRBD1. CDR1 is SGHRS and CDR2 is YFSETQ in the germline V gene. V lost 5 bases, J lost 0 bases, and 5 bases stayed unmatched. This CDR3 has 15 amino acids. CDR3 DNA: TGCGCCAGCAGACAACAGGGGAGCTCCTACAATGAGCAGTTCTTC. It codes for CASRQQGSSYNEQFF.

V gene TRBV7-2 combines with J gene TRBJ1-4; 10 bases match TRBD1. Germline V gene data show CDR1 as SGHTA and CDR2 as FQGNSA. V lost 5 bases, J lost 7 bases, and 7 bases stayed unmatched. CDR3 size: 15 residues. The CDR3 sequence: CASSISGTGAEKLFF. In DNA, the CDR3 is TGTGCCAGCAGCATATCTGGGACAGGGGCTGAAAAACTGTTTTTT. Based on the CDR3 plus reference TRBV7-2 and TRBJ1-4, the full variable domain is GAGVSQSPSNKVTEKGKDVELRCDPISGHTALYWYRQSLGQGLEFLIYFQGNSAPDKSGLPSDRFSAERTGGSVSTLTIQRTQQEDSAVYLCASSISGTGAEKLFFGSGTQLSVL.

This clone was recorded only once. Different DNA sequences within this sample yield the same CDR3. The chain has TRBV18 and TRBJ2-7; D not certain. The V end was cut by 2 bases, the J end by 3 bases, with 2 bases between. The CDR3 runs to 11 residues. The germline V gene has CDR1 KGHSH and CDR2 LQKENI. The CDR3 DNA is TGTGCCAGCTCACCAGGCTACGAGCAGTACTTC. Translation gives CASSPGYEQYF.

V usage is TRBV19 and J usage is TRBJ1-1; perhaps TRBD1 as D (6 bases). Deletions cut 7 bases from V and 2 bases from J, with 11 bases between. The germline CDR1 and CDR2 sequences are LNHDA and SQIVND (reference sequence). The CDR3 covers 13 residues. The CDR3 sequence is CASNTGFNTEAFF. CDR3 DNA: TGTGCCAGTAACACAGGGTTCAACACTGAAGCTTTCTTT.

The chain has TRBV10-3 and TRBJ1-5; D unclear. This CDR3 is built from 14 residues. Germline CDR1 reads ENHRY; CDR2 reads SYGVKD. Trimming removed 3 bases from V and 5 bases from J, with 11 bases in between. CDR3: CAISDGNSYQPQHF. For the CDR3, the DNA is TGTGCCATCAGTGACGGGAACAGTTATCAGCCCCAGCATTTT.

The rearrangement joins TRBV3-1 (or the pseudogene TRBV3-2) to TRBJ2-5; the D gene is possibly TRBD2 (5 bases). V lost 4 bases to trimming and J lost 1 base, with 13 bases between them. CDR3 length: 15 residues. Germline CDR1 is LGHDT and CDR2 is YNNKEL (reference sequence). CDR3 loop: CASSRPLSGQETQYF. CDR3 bases: TGTGCCAGCAGCCGACCTTTGAGCGGCCAAGAGACCCAGTACTTC.

The chain uses TRBV6-5 and TRBJ1-5; the match to TRBD1 covers 9 bases. With V trimmed by 2 bases and J by 5 bases, 4 bases remained unmatched. The CDR3 runs 15 residues. Germline-derived CDR1 and CDR2 are MNHEY and SVGAGI. This CDR3 is CASSYGTGRDQPQHF. CDR3 sequence (DNA): TGTGCCAGCAGTTACGGGACAGGGAGGGATCAGCCCCAGCATTTT.

The chain links TRBV5-4 to TRBJ2-3; D possibly matches TRBD1 or TRBD2 (5 bases each). Germline assignment: CDR1 SGHNT and CDR2 YYREEE (reference sequence). V was cut by 2 bases and J by 2 bases, with 12 bases left in between. The CDR3 sequence is 15 residues long. In DNA form, the CDR3 reads TGTGCCAGCAGCTTAATGGGACCTTCCACAGATACGCAGTATTTT. This translates into CASSLMGPSTDTQYF.